This T cell receptor beta chain was sequenced in a study of T cells after posttransplantation cyclophosphamide. The protocol was immunoSEQ multiplex PCR, while the TCRdb copy is restricted to in-frame clones and leaves out a portion. The sample lists around 6,900 clones, roughly 79% occurring once. The V gene end was trimmed by 3 bases and the J gene end by 3 bases; junction bases not matched to a gene: 2. The CDR3 runs to 14 residues. From germline, CDR1 is LNHNV and CDR2 YYDKDF (reference sequence). The sequenced material came from memory CD4+ T cells sorted from blood. The chain is built from TRBV15 and TRBJ1-5, with 7 bases aligning to TRBD1. The source of this sequence is a woman aged 45-60 years in good health and a related stem cell transplant donor. The CDR3 DNA is TGTGCCACCAGCAGGACAGGGTCCAATCAGCCCCAGCATTTT. Protein product: CATSRTGSNQPQHF.